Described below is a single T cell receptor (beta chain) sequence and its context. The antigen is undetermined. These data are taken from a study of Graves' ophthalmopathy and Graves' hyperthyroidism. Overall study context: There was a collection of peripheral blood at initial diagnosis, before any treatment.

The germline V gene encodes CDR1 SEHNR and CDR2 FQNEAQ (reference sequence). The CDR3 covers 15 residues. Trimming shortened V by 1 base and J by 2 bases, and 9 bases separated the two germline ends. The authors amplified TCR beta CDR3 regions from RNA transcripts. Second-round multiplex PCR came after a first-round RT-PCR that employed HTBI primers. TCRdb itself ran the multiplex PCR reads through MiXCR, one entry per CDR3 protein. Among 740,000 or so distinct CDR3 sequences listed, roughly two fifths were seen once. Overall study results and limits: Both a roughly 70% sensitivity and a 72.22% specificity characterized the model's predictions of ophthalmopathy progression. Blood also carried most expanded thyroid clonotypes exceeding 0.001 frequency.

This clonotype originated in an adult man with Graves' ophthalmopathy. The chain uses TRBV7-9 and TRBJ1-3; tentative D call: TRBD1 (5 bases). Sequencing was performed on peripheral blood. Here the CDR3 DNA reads TGTGCCAGCAGCTTAGTCAGGGTCACTGGAAACACCATATATTTT. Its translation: CASSLVRVTGNTIYF.